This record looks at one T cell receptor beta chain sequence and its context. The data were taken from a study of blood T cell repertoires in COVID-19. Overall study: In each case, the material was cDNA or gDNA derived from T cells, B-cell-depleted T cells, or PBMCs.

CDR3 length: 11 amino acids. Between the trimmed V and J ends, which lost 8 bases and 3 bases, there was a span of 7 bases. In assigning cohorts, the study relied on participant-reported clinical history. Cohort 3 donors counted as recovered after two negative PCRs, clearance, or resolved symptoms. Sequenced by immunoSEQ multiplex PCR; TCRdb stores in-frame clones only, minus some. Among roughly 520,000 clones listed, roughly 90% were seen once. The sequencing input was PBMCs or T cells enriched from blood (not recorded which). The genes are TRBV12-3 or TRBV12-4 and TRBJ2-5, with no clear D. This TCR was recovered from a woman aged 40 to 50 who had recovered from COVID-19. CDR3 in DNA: TGTGCCAGCTTTCGGGAAGAGACCCAGTACTTC. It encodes CASFREETQYF.